This T cell receptor (beta chain) was documented in a study of identifying expanded T cells in peripheral blood. Findings and limits, study-wide: Clone count variance between approximately two-week samples rose with total template count. Technical replicates showed around 1.1 changed clones; about two weeks roughly 16; four weeks 19.

Sequenced by immunoSEQ multiplex PCR; TCRdb stores in-frame clones only, minus some. Among 100,000 or so clones listed, around nine tenths were seen once. No infections or other immune events were documented during collection. As for this clone: Antigen unknown.

This sequence was found in a person aged 18 to 75 in good health. Sequenced: blood.

CDR3 nucleotides: TGCAGCGTTTTTCCGGGGACATTGGGGGAGACCCAGTACTTC. Protein sequence: CSVFPGTLGETQYF. V and J are TRBV29-1 and TRBJ2-5; a weak D match, TRBD1 (6 bases). CDR1 SQVTM and CDR2 ANQGSEA come from the germline V gene. The CDR3 covers 14 residues. V lost 5 bases and J 5 bases, leaving 18 bases between the germline ends.